The 26 T cell receptor beta chains given below trace back to one sample, sequenced in a study of blood T cells in healthy people across ages (dated by TCRdb to between 2014 and 2017). Libraries came from 5' RACE. Sequencing used an Illumina HiSeq 2500. A second about 7 to 11 cycle PCR used a sample-barcoded 5' primer and a J-beta primer mix. In-frame beta chains were kept once TCRdb had trimmed the public reads at Q25 with fastp and called clones with MiXCR. A single entry per CDR3 protein holds the most common genes and DNA from its merged rows. This sample comprises about 800,000 distinct CDR3 sequences, around a quarter of them detected only once. The top ten clones comprise roughly 3.8% of the sample. These data are also associated with another study on T cells of mothers and their children.

The sequenced material came from blood. Receptors originate from a boy under 18 in good health.

The V call is TRBV2, the J call TRBJ2-7; no definite D call. The closer fit of TRBJ2-1 to the DNA end suggests the J call may be wrong. Germline assignment: CDR1 SNHLY and CDR2 FYNNEI. The CDR3 is 15 amino acids. CDR3 bases: TGTGCCAGCAGTGCCCGGGCCAGTCTGGGCAATGAGCAGTTCTTC. Its protein is CASSARASLGNEQFF.

The chain joins TRBV24-1 to TRBJ2-5, with a weak D call TRBD2 (5 bases). This CDR3 has 16 residues. Germline CDR1 reads KGHDR; CDR2 reads SFDVKD. Between the trimmed V and J ends, which lost 2 bases and 4 bases, there was a span of 16 bases. CDR3 in amino acids: CATSDSDPGSRETQYF. For the CDR3, the DNA is TGTGCCACCAGTGATTCTGATCCGGGGTCCCGAGAGACCCAGTACTTC.

The genes are TRBV15 and TRBJ2-5; 8 nucleotides match TRBD1. The better agreement between TRBJ2-7 and the DNA end casts doubt on the J call. The germline gives CDR1 LNHNV, CDR2 YYDKDF (reference sequence). The CDR3 is made up of 15 amino acids. In DNA form, the CDR3 reads TGTGCCACCAGCAGAGATAGGACAGGGACCTACGAGCAGTACTTC. Its translation is CATSRDRTGTYEQYF.

This clonotype was counted a few times. This rearrangement joins TRBV24-1 to TRBJ2-5; 7 bases align to TRBD1. CDR3 length: 15 amino acids. V shed 5 bases and J 0 bases; nucleotides not matched to a gene: 5. Germline values: CDR1 KGHDR, CDR2 SFDVKD. This CDR3 reads CATSAGQRNQETQYF. The CDR3 DNA is TGTGCCACCAGTGCGGGACAGCGGAACCAAGAGACCCAGTACTTC.

The rearrangement joins TRBV29-1 to TRBJ2-1, with 9 bases fitting TRBD1. Gene TRBJ2-7 matches the end of the DNA better, so the J call may be wrong. CDR1 and CDR2 (germline): SQVTM, ANQGSEA. This CDR3 has 17 residues. The CDR3 protein is CSVEALDRDRVTYEQYF. For the CDR3, the DNA is TGCAGCGTTGAAGCTTTGGACCGGGACAGGGTGACCTACGAGCAGTACTTC.

This rearrangement joins TRBV27 to TRBJ1-2; 8 nucleotides agree with TRBD1. The junction had 7 bases not matched to a gene; V was cut back by 5 bases and J by 5 bases. The CDR3 is 14 residues long. Germline values: CDR1 MNHEY, CDR2 SMNVEV (reference sequence). CDR3 coding DNA: TGTGCCAGCAGTATGACAGGGGTAGGGTATGGCTACACCTTC. As protein: CASSMTGVGYGYTF.

In its sample, this clonotype was seen a few times. The chain couples TRBV29-1 to TRBJ1-1, with D perhaps TRBD1 (5 bases). The V end lost 2 bases, the J end lost 4 bases, and 8 bases lay between the germline ends. The CDR3 is made up of 12 amino acids. Germline V gene data show CDR1 as SQVTM and CDR2 as ANQGSEA. The DNA of the CDR3 is TGCAGCGTTGAACTGGGGCCCACTGAAGCTTTCTTT. This encodes CSVELGPTEAFF.

This clonotype was seen more than once but under ten times. This sequence joins TRBV12-3 or TRBV12-4 and TRBJ1-4; D is uncertain. This CDR3 is built from 14 residues. The ends were cut back, 6 bases at V and 6 bases at J, with 14 bases in the middle. CDR3 sequence (DNA): TGTGCCAGCAGCAAGACCGGGTTTGATGAAAAACTGTTTTTT. Translation: CASSKTGFDEKLFF.

This chain connects TRBV29-1 to TRBJ2-3; a possible D gene is TRBD2 (7 bases). V lost 8 bases and J lost 6, with 21 bases in between. Germline CDR1 is SQVTM and CDR2 is ANQGSEA. This CDR3 spans 14 amino acids. The CDR3 DNA is TGCAGCTTCGGTGGGCGGGGGCCGAGCGATACGCAGTATTTT. This translates into CSFGGRGPSDTQYF.

The V call is TRBV12-3 or TRBV12-4, the J call TRBJ2-1, with D perhaps assigned TRBD1 or TRBD2 (5 bases each). Between the trimmed V and J ends, which lost 0 bases and 13 bases, there was a span of 16 bases. The CDR3 runs 14 residues. Here the CDR3 reads CASSLAPGTKTQFF. DNA for the CDR3: TGTGCCAGCAGTTTAGCACCGGGGACGAAGACCCAGTTCTTC.

This clonotype was observed a handful of times. This chain joins TRBV7-9 and TRBJ2-1; 14 nucleotides align to TRBD2. In germline, CDR1 is SEHNR, CDR2 FQNEAQ (reference sequence). V lost 5 bases to trimming and J lost 0 bases; unmatched junction nucleotides: 12. This CDR3 contains 20 residues. CDR3 in DNA: TGTGCCAGCAGCGGGTTGGGACTAGCGGGAGATACGGGCTCCTACAATGAGCAGTTCTTC. Protein sequence: CASSGLGLAGDTGSYNEQFF.

This sequence joins TRBV20-1 and TRBJ2-7; TRBD2 might be the D (6 bases). This CDR3 spans 13 amino acids. The ends were cut back, 1 base at V and 2 bases at J, with 9 bases in the middle. Looked up from germline, CDR1 is DFQATT and CDR2 is SNEGSKA (reference sequence). Here the CDR3 reads CSARVGGTYEQYF. CDR3 sequence (DNA): TGCAGTGCTAGAGTCGGCGGGACCTACGAGCAGTACTTC.

J is TRBJ1-1 and V is TRBV6-5; no firm D call. CDR3 length equals 14 residues. The V gene's germline CDR1 is MNHEY and CDR2 SVGAGI. The V gene lost 4 bases and the J gene lost 0 bases, with 9 bases spanning the gap. CDR3 protein: CASSFATVNTEAFF. As DNA, the CDR3 is TGTGCCAGCAGTTTCGCGACGGTGAACACTGAAGCTTTCTTT.

V usage is TRBV7-8 and J usage is TRBJ2-3; 7 nucleotides match TRBD1. The CDR3 runs to 15 residues. V lost 5 bases, J lost 7 bases, and 12 bases stayed unmatched. Germline CDR1 reads SGHVS; CDR2 reads FQNEAQ. CDR3 region: CASSQRDSVGHTQYF. CDR3 nucleotide sequence: TGTGCCAGCAGCCAGAGGGACAGTGTGGGGCATACGCAGTATTTT.

The CDR3 spells CVFPRAGAFHEQYF. DNA for the CDR3: TGTGTATTTCCCCGGGCGGGAGCATTCCACGAGCAGTACTTC. The chain employs TRBV28 and TRBJ2-7; 7 bases match TRBD2. Germline CDR1 is MDHEN and CDR2 is SYDVKM. The CDR3 runs 14 residues.

This clonotype occurred a few times. The chain couples TRBV7-2 to TRBJ2-7; maybe TRBD2 (5 bases). Germline V gives CDR1 SGHTA, CDR2 FQGNSA. The CDR3 is 14 amino acids. Deletions cut 8 bases from V and 1 base from J, with 15 bases between. The CDR3 sequence is CASDDGGWSYEQYF. In DNA, the CDR3 is TGTGCCAGCGACGACGGAGGATGGTCCTACGAGCAGTACTTC.

The J gene is TRBJ1-6, the V gene TRBV7-8, with unresolved D. The CDR3 has 15 residues. Germline loops: CDR1 SGHVS, CDR2 FQNEAQ. The germline V and J ends were trimmed by 5 bases and 0 bases, with 8 bases remaining between them. This CDR3 reads CASSGLLSYNSPLHF. Written as DNA, the CDR3 is TGTGCCAGCAGCGGGTTGCTCTCCTATAATTCACCCCTCCACTTT.

This clonotype has more than one count but fewer than ten. The chain links TRBV4-1 to TRBJ2-2; TRBD2 matches at 8 bases. The trim removed 4 bases at V and 7 bases at J, leaving 11 bases unmatched. This CDR3 spans 16 amino acids. The germline gives CDR1 MGHRA, CDR2 YSYEKL. The CDR3 protein is CASSLRLSGSIGELFF. The CDR3 DNA reads TGCGCCAGCAGCCTAAGATTAAGCGGGAGTATCGGGGAGCTGTTTTTT.

The V gene is TRBV7-2, the J gene TRBJ2-7, with 11 nucleotides matching TRBD2. V gave up 1 base and J gave up 3 bases; unmatched junction bases: 5. The CDR3 has 16 residues. Germline V lookup: CDR1 SGHTA, CDR2 FQGNSA. The CDR3 sequence: CASSLVGTSGYYEQYF. For the CDR3, the DNA is TGTGCCAGCAGCTTAGTTGGGACTAGCGGATACTACGAGCAGTACTTC.

The chain employs TRBV29-1 and TRBJ1-1; D is unresolved. Germline CDR1 is SQVTM and CDR2 is ANQGSEA. The CDR3 has 13 amino acids. Trimming removed 2 bases at V and 3 bases at J, with 10 bases between. CDR3: CSVEHPGYTEAFF. The CDR3 region has the DNA TGCAGCGTTGAACATCCGGGGTACACTGAAGCTTTCTTT.

The rearrangement links TRBV2 to TRBJ2-5; 8 bases agree with TRBD2. The J segment lost 3 bases and the V segment lost 7 bases, leaving 4 bases of the junction unmatched. This CDR3 is 13 amino acids long. Germline CDR1 SNHLY, CDR2 FYNNEI. CDR3 protein: CASTGTREETQYF. As DNA, the CDR3 is TGTGCCAGCACCGGGACTAGGGAAGAGACCCAGTACTTC.

The chain is built from TRBV7-9 and TRBJ2-7; D is undetermined. Per the germline V gene, CDR1 is SEHNR and CDR2 is FQNEAQ (reference sequence). The CDR3 covers 13 residues. V shed 1 base and J shed 6 bases, with 10 bases lying between them. In DNA, the CDR3 is TGTGCCAGCAGCTTAGAGGTCAGCTCCGAGCAGTACTTC. It encodes CASSLEVSSEQYF.

This clonotype was recorded a few times. Sequence at one end of the junction differs from germline and may be a read error. This chain joins TRBV20-1 and TRBJ2-1; 9 bases map to TRBD1. Germline values: CDR1 DFQATT, CDR2 SNEGSKA (reference sequence). The CDR3 consists of 15 residues. CDR3 sequence: CSTPSGDREWGERFF. In DNA, the CDR3 is TGCAGTACCCCTAGTGGGGACAGGGAATGGGGTGAGCGGTTCTTC.

This clonotype was picked up a small number of times. The chain carries TRBV30 and TRBJ1-4, with D possibly matching TRBD1 (6 bases). Trimming stripped 2 bases from V and 2 bases from J, with 12 bases between. The CDR3 is made up of 15 amino acids. CDR1 and CDR2 (germline): GTSNPN, SVGIG (reference sequence). CDR3 sequence: CAWSPQGTTNEKLFF. CDR3 DNA: TGTGCCTGGAGTCCGCAGGGGACGACTAATGAAAAACTGTTTTTT.

This clonotype has a handful of counts. V and J are TRBV7-9 and TRBJ2-5, with 9 nucleotides matching TRBD2. The CDR3 loop spans 17 amino acids. The V segment lost 2 bases and the J segment 11 bases; nucleotides outside the gene matches: 18. CDR1 SEHNR and CDR2 FQNEAQ come from the germline V gene (reference sequence). The CDR3 coding sequence is TGTGCCAGCAGCTTATTTAGCACTAGCGGGTACTCCTACGGGCAGTACTTC. This encodes CASSLFSTSGYSYGQYF. Full variable domain (outside the CDR3, taken from reference TRBV7-9 and TRBJ2-5): DTGVSQNPRHKITKRGQNVTFRCDPISEHNRLYWYRQTLGQGPEFLTYFQNEAQLEKSRLLSDRFSAERPKGSFSTLEIQRTEQGDSAMYLCASSLFSTSGYSYGQYFGPGTRLLVL.

This clonotype was counted a single time. The chain joins TRBV14 to TRBJ2-2; TRBD1 is a possible D gene (5 bases). CDR3 length equals 15 residues. The V and J ends lost 2 bases and 1 base respectively, with 8 bases between them. Germline CDR1 is SGHDN and CDR2 is FVKESK. This CDR3 reads CASSQLTVNTGELFF. The CDR3 nucleotides read TGTGCCAGCAGCCAATTGACAGTGAACACCGGGGAGCTGTTTTTT.